This T cell receptor beta chain was retrieved from a study of T cell responses to AZD1222 COVID-19 vaccine (TCRdb year 2021). Notes on the research overall: AZD1222 recipients given second doses at about 4 weeks or at about 12 weeks were pooled, since spike-specific TCR depth and breadth were not found to differ between the two schedules. Trial participants were enrolled by age into 18-55, 56-69 and 70-plus year subgroups, with roughly 150, 30 and 60 TCR-sequenced participants respectively. A total of 233 trial participants underwent TCR sequencing, of whom about 200 received two doses of AZD1222 and some 26 received two doses of the MenACWY control vaccine. Points the paper makes about the study in general: Participants were mostly white British, with more females than males. The authors suggested clonal diversity may have been underestimated. The 56-69-year group was small, and its depth increase did not reach significance, likely because of low power. Reportedly, close to half of the unique spike-specific TCRs recognized epitopes lying outside the regions that are mutated in the B.1.351 and B.1.1.7 variants. The vaccine-associated CD4 TCRs covered the entire spike protein, and the dominant responses fell in regions 160-218 and 743-854. Because no samples from the day 14 peak response were available, repertoires could be characterized only after the peak T cell response. A significant rise in spike-specific TCR breadth and depth was observed after two AZD1222 doses relative to day 0 and relative to MenACWY recipients. Conclusions about previously exposed vaccinees are limited, since just six AZD1222 recipients were seropositive for SARS-CoV-2 at baseline.

As regards this clone: Its specific antigen is unknown. No quality values exist for individual bases; no much larger clone is one base distant.

Germline trimming: 3 bases from V, 5 bases from J; junction bases outside gene matches: 4. Inclusive of the bounding cysteine and phenylalanine, the CDR3 is 14 residues long. The sequence is cut down to CDR3 DNA, 42 bases in frame from base 1. CDR1 and CDR2 are read off the germline V gene (reference sequence) as LNHNV and YYDKDF. This specimen's time point label, per the study, means: baseline before first vaccination. Samples from vaccinated people were obtained from the UK trials COV001 and COV002, which included a single-blind randomized controlled phase 2/3 trial of AZD1222 (ChAdOx1 nCoV-19) in healthy adults. For TCRbeta chain sequencing, PBMC samples were collected from trial participants at day 0 and at day 28 after the second dose. The CDR3 regions of human TCRbeta chains were analyzed by immunosequencing. Turning to the authors' computational methods: TCRs in the repertoires were matched against a reference library of SARS-CoV-2-specific TCRs that had been generated with the MIRA antigen-specificity platform. Breadth was defined as the fraction of unique TCRs that were SARS-CoV-2-associated, and depth was defined as the fraction of total T cells that were SARS-CoV-2-associated. Each spike-specific TCR was assigned to its reactive spike region and to a CD4 or CD8 class using the MIRA data. Log10-transformed breadth and depth values were compared by one-way ANOVA with Sidak's multiple comparisons tests. Here the immuneACCESS table is served through TCRdb, limited to in-frame sequences with V and J called. Missing clones are a known gap in these copies; in checked studies unresolved V genes cover under half, and the rest lacks a known reason. V and J calls and clone size follow that table, whereas D and trimming were derived from the DNA. This sample lists under 150,000 clones; about 92% were detected once. The ten largest make up less than 2% of the sample.

The clonotype comes from an adult in good health. The chain couples TRBV15 to TRBJ1-5; 7 central bases correspond to TRBD1. The starting material was peripheral blood, obtained on day 0 of AZD1222 vaccination. The encoded CDR3 is CATSRTGSDQPQHF. The DNA sequence follows: TGTGCCACCAGCAGGACAGGGAGTGATCAGCCCCAGCATTTT.